The 27 T cell receptor beta chains listed next were all sequenced from one sample in a study of OX40 agonist ivuxolimab in advanced cancers. The protocol was immunoSEQ multiplex PCR, while the TCRdb copy is restricted to in-frame clones and leaves out a portion. The sample yields tens of thousands of clones, 85% to 95% seen once. The input for sequencing was CD4+ or CD8+ T cells sorted from blood, taken in a trial of the OX40 agonist ivuxolimab. All receptors derive from an adult with an advanced solid tumor such as melanoma, head and neck, liver or kidney cancer.

The sample holds a few counts of this clone. The V and J genes are TRBV6-7 and TRBJ1-5, with D possibly matching TRBD1 (5 bases). TRBV6-7 is assigned to the ORF class and has an uncertain function. CDR3 length equals 18 residues. The CDR3 coding sequence is TGTGCGCTACCCCCCGGGGGACGGTGTACTAATAGCAATCAGCCCCAGCATTTT. It translates to CALPPGGRCTNSNQPQHF.

The chain couples TRBV11-2 to TRBJ2-3; 11 positions agree with TRBD1. The CDR3 loop spans 15 amino acids. Germline V lookup: CDR1 SGHAT, CDR2 FQNNGV. J gave up 6 bases and V 2 bases, and 4 bases lay outside the gene matches. In DNA, the CDR3 is TGTGCCAGCAGCTTAACCGGGACAGGGGGGGATACGCAGTATTTT. Its translation: CASSLTGTGGDTQYF.

The gene calls are TRBV19 and TRBJ2-1, with D perhaps matching TRBD1 (6 bases). This CDR3 contains 15 residues. V lost 5 bases, J lost 0 bases, and 11 bases lay in between. Per the germline V gene, CDR1 is LNHDA and CDR2 is SQIVND (reference sequence). The CDR3 protein is CASSPTGSSYNEQFF. The CDR3 DNA reads TGTGCCAGTAGTCCTACAGGGAGCTCCTACAATGAGCAGTTCTTC. The full variable domain, rest sourced from reference TRBV19 and TRBJ2-1, is DGGITQSPKYLFRKEGQNVTLSCEQNLNHDAMYWYRQDPGQGLRLIYYSQIVNDFQKGDIAEGYSVSREKKESFPLTVTSAQKNPTAFYLCASSPTGSSYNEQFFGPGTRLTVL.

The chain employs TRBV7-2 and TRBJ2-5; D possibly matches TRBD1 or TRBD2 (6 bases each). Germline V CDR1 and CDR2: SGHTA, FQGNSA. Trimming left V 3 bases short and J 5 bases short, with 16 bases between. The CDR3 is 15 residues long. The CDR3 reads CASSFNGGTGETQYF. In DNA, the CDR3 is TGTGCCAGCAGCTTTAACGGGGGCACCGGGGAGACCCAGTACTTC.

The genes are TRBV7-9 and TRBJ2-7; D gene ambiguous. The V end was cut by 1 base, the J end by 4 bases, with 8 bases between. Germline assignment: CDR1 SEHNR and CDR2 FQNEAQ (reference sequence). This CDR3 is built from 13 residues. The CDR3 DNA follows: TGTGCCAGCAGCTTAGTTGGTTATTACGAGCAGTACTTC. Translating it yields CASSLVGYYEQYF.

This clone occurred once. The chain links TRBV19 to TRBJ1-2; a weak D match, TRBD1 (5 bases). The ends were cut back, 4 bases at V and 6 bases at J, with 12 bases in the middle. The CDR3 sequence is 13 residues long. Germline V gene data show CDR1 as LNHDA and CDR2 as SQIVND (reference sequence). CDR3 protein: CASSKREGDGYTF. CDR3 DNA sequence: TGTGCCAGTAGTAAACGTGAAGGGGATGGCTACACCTTC.

This rearrangement joins TRBV27 to TRBJ2-3; the match to TRBD2 covers 13 bases. Trimming cost V 4 bases and J 2 bases; bases outside gene matches: 9. The CDR3 sequence is 18 residues long. CDR1 and CDR2 from the germline V gene are MNHEY and SMNVEV (reference sequence). The CDR3 reads CASSSIGLAGDNTDTQYF. The CDR3 region has the DNA TGTGCCAGCAGTTCAATAGGACTAGCGGGGGACAACACAGATACGCAGTATTTT.

The rearrangement uses TRBV19 and TRBJ2-3, with 12 bases aligning to TRBD2. Germline assignment: CDR1 LNHDA and CDR2 SQIVND (reference sequence). This CDR3 spans 16 amino acids. Unmatched junction bases numbered 8, after V lost 6 bases and J lost 4 bases. In nucleotides, the CDR3 is TGTGCCAGTAGGGCGACTAGCGGGAGTTCGGCAGATACGCAGTATTTT. This gives the protein CASRATSGSSADTQYF.

J is TRBJ2-1 and V is TRBV25-1; no clear D gene. Germline loops: CDR1 MGHDK, CDR2 SYGVNS. Trimming took off 1 base at V and 2 bases at J, with 15 bases between the two ends. The CDR3 has 17 residues. The CDR3 spells CASSESSYGRAYNEQFF. CDR3 coding DNA: TGTGCCAGCAGTGAATCATCTTATGGCCGGGCCTACAATGAGCAGTTCTTC.

The gene calls are TRBV27 and TRBJ1-1, with D uncertain. Germline CDR1 and CDR2: MNHEY and SMNVEV (reference sequence). The CDR3 length is 17 residues. V was pared by 4 bases and J by 0 bases, with 18 bases between. CDR3 residues: CASSSTAIPLMNTEAFF. DNA of the CDR3: TGTGCCAGCAGTTCCACAGCCATTCCCCTCATGAACACTGAAGCTTTCTTT.

This CDR3 reads CASSEGETEAFF. Here the CDR3 DNA reads TGTGCCAGCAGTGAGGGGGAGACTGAAGCTTTCTTT. V gene TRBV25-1 combines with J gene TRBJ1-1, with TRBD1 as a possible D gene (5 bases). V was cut by 3 bases and J by 5 bases, with 7 bases left in between. The V gene's germline CDR1 is MGHDK and CDR2 SYGVNS. The CDR3 runs 12 residues.

The gene calls are TRBV6-5 and TRBJ2-1, with D possibly TRBD1 on 6 matching bases. The CDR3 runs to 16 residues. Germline lookup yields CDR1 MNHEY and CDR2 SVGAGI. Trimming cost V 0 bases and J 2 bases, with 11 bases left between them. CDR3 nucleotides: TGTGCCAGCAGTTACTCTTCGGGACAACCCTACAATGAGCAGTTCTTC. Amino acid sequence: CASSYSSGQPYNEQFF.

The chain carries TRBV9 and TRBJ2-3; 9 nucleotides match TRBD2. V shed 0 bases and J 0 bases; nucleotides not matched to a gene: 11. Per the germline V gene, CDR1 is SGDLS and CDR2 is YYNGEE. The CDR3 is 19 residues long. The CDR3, as DNA: TGTGCCAGCAGCGTAGAGGGGACTGGTCTAGCGGGAAGCACAGATACGCAGTATTTT. Translated: CASSVEGTGLAGSTDTQYF.

The chain is built from TRBV5-6 and TRBJ2-1; 8 bases line up with TRBD1. The germline CDR1 and CDR2 sequences are SGHDT and YYEEEE. The CDR3 spans 16 residues. V was pared by 2 bases and J by 8 bases, with 12 bases of the junction left unmatched. CDR3 residues: CASSLDGAGGYDEQFF. In nucleotides, the CDR3 is TGTGCCAGCAGCTTAGACGGGGCAGGGGGCTATGATGAGCAGTTCTTC.

This clone was found a few times. The chain recombines TRBV9 with TRBJ1-2; possibly TRBD1 for D (6 bases). Trimming shortened V by 4 bases and J by 4 bases, and 17 bases separated the two germline ends. Germline CDR1 SGDLS, CDR2 YYNGEE. CDR3 length equals 15 residues. This chain's CDR3 is CASSSAGGEGYGYTF. The CDR3 DNA sequence: TGTGCCAGCAGCTCTGCGGGGGGCGAGGGCTATGGCTACACCTTC.

The gene calls are TRBV29-1 and TRBJ2-2, with 10 positions matching TRBD1. CDR1 and CDR2 (germline): SQVTM, ANQGSEA. The CDR3 has 12 amino acids. V was pared by 7 bases and J by 5 bases, with 1 base of the junction left unmatched. The chain's CDR3 is CSGDRGTGELFF. The CDR3 DNA reads TGCAGCGGGGACAGGGGTACCGGGGAGCTGTTTTTT.

This clone was recorded a few times. The gene calls are TRBV15 and TRBJ2-1, with D possibly being TRBD2 (5 bases). The V end was cut by 0 bases, the J end by 6 bases, with 15 bases between. CDR1 and CDR2 (germline): LNHNV, YYDKDF (reference sequence). The CDR3 loop spans 16 amino acids. CDR3 nucleotides: TGTGCCACCAGCAGAGATCTAAGGGCCGGGATCAATGAGCAGTTCTTC. Translation gives CATSRDLRAGINEQFF. The complete variable domain, with remaining parts taken from reference TRBV15 and TRBJ2-1, reads DAMVIQNPRYQVTQFGKPVTLSCSQTLNHNVMYWYQQKSSQAPKLLFHYYDKDFNNEADTPDNFQSRRPNTSFCFLDIRSPGLGDTAMYLCATSRDLRAGINEQFFGPGTRLTVL.

The chain combines TRBV7-9 with TRBJ2-7; the D gene could be TRBD1 or TRBD2 (5 bases each). The length of the CDR3 is 18 residues. Trimming stripped 3 bases from V and 2 bases from J, with 23 bases between. Germline V gene data show CDR1 as SEHNR and CDR2 as FQNEAQ (reference sequence). The CDR3, as DNA: TGTGCCAGCAGCTTTGCCGGGGCAGGGAGTAGAGGGGCCTACGAGCAGTACTTC. The encoded protein is CASSFAGAGSRGAYEQYF. Based on the CDR3 plus reference TRBV7-9 and TRBJ2-7, the full variable domain is DTGVSQNPRHKITKRGQNVTFRCDPISEHNRLYWYRQTLGQGPEFLTYFQNEAQLEKSRLLSDRFSAERPKGSFSTLEIQRTEQGDSAMYLCASSFAGAGSRGAYEQYFGPGTRLTVT.

This clone has a single count. CDR3 sequence reads: CASSSSSTGYEQYF. The CDR3 coding sequence is TGTGCCAGCAGTTCCTCCTCGACAGGGTACGAGCAGTACTTC. The chain couples TRBV27 to TRBJ2-7, with 7 nucleotides matching TRBD1. The V and J ends lost 4 bases and 4 bases, in that order; junction bases with no gene match: 7. Germline V gives CDR1 MNHEY, CDR2 SMNVEV (reference sequence). This CDR3 is 14 amino acids long.

This chain uses TRBV13 with TRBJ1-2, with D possibly TRBD1 on 5 matching bases. The V and J ends lost 3 bases and 8 bases respectively, with 16 bases between them. From germline, CDR1 is PRHDT and CDR2 FYEKMQ (reference sequence). This CDR3 contains 14 residues. CDR3 in DNA: TGTGCCAGCAGCTTCGGGGGGTTGGCGGGAGGCTACACCTTC. It encodes CASSFGGLAGGYTF.

This sequence joins TRBV7-9 and TRBJ2-7; tentative D call: TRBD1 (6 bases). The germline V gene encodes CDR1 SEHNR and CDR2 FQNEAQ (reference sequence). The V and J ends lost 2 bases and 3 bases respectively, with 17 bases between them. The CDR3 loop spans 16 amino acids. The CDR3 loop reads CASSLSQGRFVYEQYF. The CDR3 bases are TGTGCCAGCAGCTTATCCCAGGGGCGATTTGTCTACGAGCAGTACTTC. The full variable domain, with the rest looked up from reference TRBV7-9 and TRBJ2-7, is DTGVSQNPRHKITKRGQNVTFRCDPISEHNRLYWYRQTLGQGPEFLTYFQNEAQLEKSRLLSDRFSAERPKGSFSTLEIQRTEQGDSAMYLCASSLSQGRFVYEQYFGPGTRLTVT.

The chain uses TRBV27 and TRBJ2-7; 11 bases line up with TRBD2. V shed 10 bases, J shed 6 bases, and the junction held 11 bases outside the gene matches. Germline CDR1 MNHEY, CDR2 SMNVEV (reference sequence). CDR3 length equals 14 residues. The CDR3 region is CATSLAGVTSEQYF. The CDR3 region has the DNA TGTGCCACCTCACTAGCGGGAGTCACATCCGAGCAGTACTTC.

The chain couples TRBV14 to TRBJ2-7; TRBD2 aligns across 10 bases. CDR1 and CDR2 (germline): SGHDN, FVKESK. The V segment lost 4 bases and the J segment 3 bases; nucleotides outside the gene matches: 6. The CDR3 extends over 15 amino acids. The CDR3 sequence: CASSPSGGSLYEQYF. The CDR3 nucleotides are TGTGCCAGCAGCCCTAGCGGGGGCTCGCTCTACGAGCAGTACTTC.

DNA for the CDR3: TGTGCCAGCAGTTACTCGGGGACAGGGGACGAGCAGTACTTC. The encoded protein is CASSYSGTGDEQYF. The chain uses TRBV6-6 and TRBJ2-7; 10 bases are a match to TRBD1. V lost 0 bases to trimming and J lost 5 bases; unmatched junction nucleotides: 1. Per germline, CDR1 MNHNY and CDR2 SVGAGI (reference sequence). This CDR3 comprises 14 residues.

The chain joins TRBV19 to TRBJ2-7; TRBD1 might be the D (5 bases). V lost 5 bases and J 3 bases, leaving 11 bases between the germline ends. This CDR3 has 13 amino acids. The V gene's germline CDR1 is LNHDA and CDR2 SQIVND (reference sequence). In DNA form, the CDR3 reads TGTGCCAGTAGTCCCGGACACCTCTACGAGCAGTACTTC. Translating it yields CASSPGHLYEQYF. Full variable domain (rest looked up from reference TRBV19 and TRBJ2-7): DGGITQSPKYLFRKEGQNVTLSCEQNLNHDAMYWYRQDPGQGLRLIYYSQIVNDFQKGDIAEGYSVSREKKESFPLTVTSAQKNPTAFYLCASSPGHLYEQYFGPGTRLTVT.

This chain connects TRBV9 to TRBJ2-1; a weak D match, TRBD2 (6 bases). The CDR3 is 16 amino acids. V was pared by 4 bases and J by 8 bases, with 22 bases between. Germline CDR1 reads SGDLS; CDR2 reads YYNGEE. The CDR3 reads CASSPPRGGTLHEQFF. The DNA for the CDR3 is TGTGCCAGCAGCCCACCACGTGGGGGGACCCTCCATGAGCAGTTCTTC.

The chain carries TRBV27 and TRBJ1-1; 7 nucleotides align to TRBD1. The CDR3 loop spans 13 amino acids. V shed 9 bases, J shed 5 bases, and the junction held 9 bases outside the gene matches. Germline lookup yields CDR1 MNHEY and CDR2 SMNVEV (reference sequence). The CDR3 DNA reads TGTGCCAGTAAAGGGGGCAGCGGGACTGAAGCTTTCTTT. Protein product: CASKGGSGTEAFF.